A selection of T cell receptor beta chains follows, all from one sample in a study of blood T cell repertoires in COVID-19. Only in-frame clones appear in the TCRdb table, and some are missing; sequencing was by immunoSEQ multiplex PCR. The data contain approximately 180,000 clones, approximately 90% of them seen just once; the ten biggest clones take up about an eighth. Sequencing was carried out using peripheral blood. These receptors all come from a woman aged 70-85 years with COVID-19, enrolled during active disease. Each CDR3 is given with its conserved first and last residue. Fields, in order: V gene, D gene, J gene, clone size, CDR3 DNA, CDR3 protein. D genes are given only for firm matches. For some rows the clone size is stated as once, few or many, or as a class when expanded; others skip it.

V: TRBV3-1/TRBV3-2
D: NA
J: TRBJ2-7
size: NA
DNA: TGTGCCAGCAGCGCTTCAGGTAGTGCCTACGAGCAGTACTTC
CDR3: CASSASGSAYEQYF

V: TRBV19
D: TRBD1
J: TRBJ2-7
size: NA
DNA: TGTGCCAGTAGTATCCGGACAGGGGGCGTCCAGCAGACCTACGAGCAGTACTTC
CDR3: CASSIRTGGVQQTYEQYF

V: TRBV19
D: TRBD1
J: TRBJ2-4
size: NA
DNA: TGTGCCAGTAGTACGACAGGGGGCGGGGGAAACATTCAGTACTTC
CDR3: CASSTTGGGGNIQYF

V: TRBV7-9
D: TRBD2
J: TRBJ2-2
size: NA
DNA: TGTGCCAGCAGCTTAGTACTAGCGTTCACCGGGGAGCTGTTTTTT
CDR3: CASSLVLAFTGELFF

V: TRBV30
D: NA
J: TRBJ1-6
size: NA
DNA: TGTGCCTGGACTGTACCCGGGGTTCCCCTCCACTTT
CDR3: CAWTVPGVPLHF

V: TRBV28
D: NA
J: TRBJ1-1
size: once
DNA: TGTGCCAGCAGTTTATCAGGGGCCTACACTGAAGCTTTCTTT
CDR3: CASSLSGAYTEAFF

V: TRBV18
D: NA
J: TRBJ2-3
size: NA
DNA: TGTGCCAGCTCACCGACTAGGGGCACAGATACGCAGTATTTT
CDR3: CASSPTRGTDTQYF

V: TRBV28
D: NA
J: TRBJ1-5
size: NA
DNA: TGTGCCAGCAGTTTATGGGGGGGAGGCGGGAAGGTTGATCAGCCCCAGCATTTT
CDR3: CASSLWGGGGKVDQPQHF

V: TRBV7-2
D: TRBD2
J: TRBJ2-1
size: NA
DNA: TGTGCCAGCAGCTTAGTGGCTAGCGGCAACAATGAGCAGTTCTTC
CDR3: CASSLVASGNNEQFF

V: TRBV18
D: NA
J: TRBJ1-2
size: NA
DNA: TGTGCCAGCTCATTGCGCGGGGATTCCCTCTATGGCTACACCTTC
CDR3: CASSLRGDSLYGYTF

V: TRBV10-3
D: TRBD1
J: TRBJ2-7
size: NA
DNA: TGTGCCTCCAGGACCGGGACAGGGGACTACGAGCAGTACTTC
CDR3: CASRTGTGDYEQYF

V: TRBV20-1
D: NA
J: TRBJ1-2
size: NA
DNA: TGCAGTGTTGAGTTTATCTATGGCTACACCTTC
CDR3: CSVEFIYGYTF

V: TRBV20-1
D: NA
J: TRBJ2-3
size: NA
DNA: TGCAGTGCTAACCCGGGTACGCAGTATTTT
CDR3: CSANPGTQYF

V: TRBV14
D: NA
J: TRBJ1-2
size: NA
DNA: TGTGCCAGCAGCCAAGATTCCGCGGGCTATGGCTACACCTTC
CDR3: CASSQDSAGYGYTF

V: TRBV24-1
D: TRBD1
J: TRBJ2-3
size: once
DNA: TGTGCCACCAGTGGATTACAGGGGACAGATACGCAGTATTTT
CDR3: CATSGLQGTDTQYF

V: TRBV6-6
D: NA
J: TRBJ1-4
size: NA
DNA: TGTGCCAGCTCTAGCGGAGCAAAACTGTTTTTT
CDR3: CASSSGAKLFF

V: TRBV19
D: NA
J: TRBJ2-6
size: NA
DNA: TGTGCCAGTAGTATAGGGGCGACACGGGCCAACGTCCTGACTTTC
CDR3: CASSIGATRANVLTF

V: TRBV6-2/TRBV6-3
D: TRBD2
J: TRBJ2-1
size: NA
DNA: TGTGCCAGCAGTAGACTAGCGGGAGGAAGCGGTGAGCAGTTCTTC
CDR3: CASSRLAGGSGEQFF

V: TRBV29-1
D: NA
J: TRBJ1-5
size: once
DNA: TGCAGCGTCTCGACAGGTCAGAGTCAGCCCCAGCATTTT
CDR3: CSVSTGQSQPQHF

V: TRBV7-7
D: TRBD2
J: TRBJ2-6
size: NA
DNA: TGTGCTAGCAGCTCCCTAGCGGGAGTTGGGGCCAACGTCCTGACTTTC
CDR3: CASSSLAGVGANVLTF

V: TRBV10-3
D: NA
J: TRBJ1-3
size: NA
DNA: TGTGCCAGCGGGACCGCAGCTATCTCTGGAAACACCATATATTTT
CDR3: CASGTAAISGNTIYF

V: TRBV5-1
D: TRBD2
J: TRBJ2-7
size: NA
DNA: TGCGCCAGCCGCTACGGGGAGGGTCCTATCGAGCAGTACTTC
CDR3: CASRYGEGPIEQYF

V: TRBV16
D: NA
J: TRBJ1-3
size: NA
DNA: TGTGCCAGCAGCCAATCCAGGTCTGGAAACACCATATATTTT
CDR3: CASSQSRSGNTIYF

V: TRBV5-6
D: NA
J: TRBJ2-4
size: NA
DNA: TGTGCCAGCAGCTTGGCCGGGCAGGGGATAACCAAAAACATTCAGTACTTC
CDR3: CASSLAGQGITKNIQYF

V: TRBV28
D: TRBD1
J: TRBJ1-4
size: NA
DNA: TGTGCCAGCAGTCCGGGACAGGGCAGTGAAAAACTGTTTTTT
CDR3: CASSPGQGSEKLFF

V: TRBV3-1/TRBV3-2
D: NA
J: TRBJ2-5
size: NA
DNA: TGTGCCAGCAGCCAGTATGTTGATAGCGGACAAGAGACCCAGTACTTC
CDR3: CASSQYVDSGQETQYF

V: TRBV7-9
D: TRBD1
J: TRBJ1-5
size: few
DNA: TGTGCCAGCAGCTTAGGGGACAGGGGTTCTAATCAGCCCCAGCATTTT
CDR3: CASSLGDRGSNQPQHF

V: TRBV2
D: NA
J: TRBJ1-6
size: NA
DNA: TGTGCCAGCAGCAGCCAGACGGGAATGAATTCACCCCTCCACTTT
CDR3: CASSSQTGMNSPLHF

V: TRBV6-5
D: TRBD1
J: TRBJ1-1
size: once
DNA: TGTGCCAGCAGTTACTCCGGGACAGGGGACACTGAAGCTTTCTTT
CDR3: CASSYSGTGDTEAFF

V: TRBV6-5
D: TRBD1
J: TRBJ1-2
size: NA
DNA: TGTGCCAGCAGCCGGGACAGGGGGGGCTACACCTTC
CDR3: CASSRDRGGYTF

V: TRBV29-1
D: TRBD2
J: TRBJ2-3
size: NA
DNA: TGCAGCGTCGGGGGGTCAGCACCCTATAGCACAGATACGCAGTATTTT
CDR3: CSVGGSAPYSTDTQYF

V: TRBV28
D: NA
J: TRBJ1-4
size: once
DNA: TGTGCCAGCAGTCCAGGGGATACCAATGAAAAACTGTTTTTT
CDR3: CASSPGDTNEKLFF

V: TRBV29-1
D: NA
J: TRBJ2-3
size: NA
DNA: TGCAGCGTTGAACACGGAGTTAACACAGATACGCAGTATTTT
CDR3: CSVEHGVNTDTQYF

V: TRBV5-1
D: TRBD2
J: TRBJ2-1
size: once
DNA: TGCGCCAGCAGTTCCGGGACTAGCGGGTTAGATGAGCAGTTCTTC
CDR3: CASSSGTSGLDEQFF

V: TRBV6-5
D: NA
J: TRBJ1-2
size: few
DNA: TGTGCCAGCAGCACCCCGGACAGAAATTATGGCTACACCTTC
CDR3: CASSTPDRNYGYTF